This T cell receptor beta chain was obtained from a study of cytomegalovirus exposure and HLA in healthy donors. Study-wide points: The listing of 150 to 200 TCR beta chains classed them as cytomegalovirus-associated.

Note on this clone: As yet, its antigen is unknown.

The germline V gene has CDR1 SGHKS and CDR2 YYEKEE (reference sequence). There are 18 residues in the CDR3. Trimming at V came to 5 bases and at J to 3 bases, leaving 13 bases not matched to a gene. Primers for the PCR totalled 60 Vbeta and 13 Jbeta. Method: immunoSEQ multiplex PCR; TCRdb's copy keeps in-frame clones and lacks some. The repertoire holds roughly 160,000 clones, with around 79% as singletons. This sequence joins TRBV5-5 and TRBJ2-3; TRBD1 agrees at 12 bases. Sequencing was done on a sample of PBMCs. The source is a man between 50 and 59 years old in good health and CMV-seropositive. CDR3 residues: CASSYRDRGRGVTDTQYF. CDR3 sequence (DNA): TGTGCCAGCAGTTACCGGGACAGGGGGCGCGGTGTGACAGATACGCAGTATTTT.